The T cell receptor (beta chain) under discussion was sequenced for a study of CD8+CD57+ T cells in acquired aplastic anemia. Profiling of TCR beta VDJ combinations and CDR3 sequences used genomic DNA as template. TCRdb re-derived calls from the reads in MiXCR, one entry per CDR3 protein. The sample contains approximately 150,000 distinct CDR3 sequences, around 47% of which appear only once. Regarding the study as a whole: Significant differences in CD8+ Simpson's diversity were not observed between patients and controls. Found in both controls and patients were some 31 CD8+ CDR3 sequences.

In its sample, this clonotype was seen many times. What it binds is not known. This CDR3 comprises 12 residues. Germline V gene lookup returns CDR1 LNHDA and CDR2 SQIVND (reference sequence). V was shortened by 3 bases and J by 8 bases, with 10 bases between the two germline ends. For sequencing, patients were chosen who had shown expansion of CD8+CD57+ cells by flow cytometry. V is TRBV19 and J is TRBJ1-1, with D unresolved. Sequencing input: sorted CD4+, CD8+, or CD8+CD57+ T cells (not recorded which) from PBMCs. This TCR came from a human donor with aplastic anemia. The CDR3 DNA reads as TGTGCCAGTAGTATTGTTCCCCACGAAGCTTTCTTT. It encodes CASSIVPHEAFF.